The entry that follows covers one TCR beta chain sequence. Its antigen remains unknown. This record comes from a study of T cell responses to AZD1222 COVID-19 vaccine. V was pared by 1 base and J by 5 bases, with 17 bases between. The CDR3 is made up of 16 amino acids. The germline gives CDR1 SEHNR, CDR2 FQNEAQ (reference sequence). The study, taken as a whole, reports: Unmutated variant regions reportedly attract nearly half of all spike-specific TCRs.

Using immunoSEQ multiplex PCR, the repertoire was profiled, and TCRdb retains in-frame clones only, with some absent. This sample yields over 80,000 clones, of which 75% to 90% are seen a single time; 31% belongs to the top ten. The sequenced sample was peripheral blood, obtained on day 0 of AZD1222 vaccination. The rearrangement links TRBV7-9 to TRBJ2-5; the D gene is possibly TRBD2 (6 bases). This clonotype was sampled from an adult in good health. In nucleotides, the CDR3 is TGTGCCAGCAGCTTAGGGCTCTCCGGGACTTGGGAGACCCAGTACTTC. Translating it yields CASSLGLSGTWETQYF.